Listed here is a single T cell receptor beta chain. The CDR3 spans 12 residues. Trimming shortened V by 9 bases and J by 4 bases, and 12 bases separated the two germline ends. CDR1 MDHEN and CDR2 SYDVKM come from the germline V gene. The sample originates from a study of blood T cell repertoires in COVID-19. Study-level information: Samples taken during acute and convalescent COVID-19 were collected in the United States, Italy and Spain. The analysed material was cDNA or gDNA that came from T cells, B-cell-depleted T cells, or PBMCs.

Under the authors' procedure: Reference gene primer amplification yielded estimated nucleated cell counts. The data were produced by immunoSEQ multiplex PCR, yet TCRdb's version contains in-frame clones alone and is incomplete. V and J calls and clone size are given by that table; D and trimming were obtained from the DNA. This repertoire shows fewer than 90,000 clones, about 86% found once; its top ten account for approximately 17%. Sequencing used peripheral blood. This clonotype was obtained from a man of 80 years or more in a cohort sampled during active COVID-19. The chain uses TRBV28 and TRBJ1-1; D not certain. The CDR3, as DNA: TGTGCCAGTATCGGGGATTCCACTGAAGCTTTCTTT. Amino acid sequence: CASIGDSTEAFF. Full variable domain (missing parts from reference TRBV28 and TRBJ1-1): DVKVTQSSRYLVKRTGEKVFLECVQDMDHENMFWYRQDPGLGLRLIYFSYDVKMKEKGDIPEGYSVSREKKERFSLILESASTNQTSMYLCASIGDSTEAFFGQGTRLTVV.